In its sample, the clone carrying this T cell receptor (beta chain) was seen many times. Its antigen remains unidentified. The CDR3 consists of 17 residues. The ends lost 5 bases at V and 2 bases at J; junction bases unmatched: 13. The germline CDR1 and CDR2 sequences are KGHDR and SFDVKD. Using RNA transcripts, the TCR beta CDR3 regions were amplified. RT-PCR in the first round used HTBI primers; a second-round multiplex PCR followed. TCRdb re-called the multiplex PCR reads with MiXCR, one entry per CDR3 protein. The table records about 400,000 distinct CDR3 sequences, roughly 21% of them present only once. This sample stems from a study of Graves' ophthalmopathy and Graves' hyperthyroidism. Broader study findings: Ophthalmopathy progression was predicted by the model at around 70% sensitivity and approximately 72% specificity.

Aged 18 to 65, hyperthyroidism patients had new diagnoses of under 2 months' duration. As diagnostic evidence, clinical symptoms, serum thyroxine, TRAb, thyroid ultrasound and orbital computed tomography were relied upon. Sequenced: peripheral blood. The chain carries TRBV24-1 and TRBJ2-7, with 8 bases that match TRBD1. The source is a woman aged 18-30 years with stable Graves' hyperthyroidism. CDR3 sequence reads: CATSVPPGQVVTYEQYF. The CDR3, as DNA: TGTGCCACCAGTGTCCCCCCGGGACAGGTTGTAACCTACGAGCAGTACTTC.